The clone carrying this T cell receptor beta chain has a single count. Using immunoSEQ multiplex PCR, the repertoire was profiled, and TCRdb retains in-frame clones only, with some absent. Among about 730,000 clones listed, 75% to 90% were seen once. The data stem from a study of shared T cell receptors in the human thymus. Germline values: CDR1 LNHDA, CDR2 SQIVND (reference sequence). This CDR3 region has 18 residues. V dropped 7 bases and J dropped 0; count of bases not matched to a gene: 14. These same records also appear under a second study, on human thymus T cells. That paper adds: Donors consisted of healthy Finnish infants (having corrective surgery for congenital heart defects). Thymus tissue for the work was resected from patients undergoing corrective heart surgery. Usage of V and J genes appeared biased in thymic and blood repertoires.

This sequence originates from a girl in the first two years of life with a congenital heart defect. Sequencing was done on a sample of thymocytes. J is TRBJ2-1 and V is TRBV19, with TRBD1 matching 8 bases. The CDR3 nucleotides are TGTGCCAGTACCCCACCCCCGACAGGGGCAAACTCCTACAATGAGCAGTTCTTC. It specifies CASTPPPTGANSYNEQFF.